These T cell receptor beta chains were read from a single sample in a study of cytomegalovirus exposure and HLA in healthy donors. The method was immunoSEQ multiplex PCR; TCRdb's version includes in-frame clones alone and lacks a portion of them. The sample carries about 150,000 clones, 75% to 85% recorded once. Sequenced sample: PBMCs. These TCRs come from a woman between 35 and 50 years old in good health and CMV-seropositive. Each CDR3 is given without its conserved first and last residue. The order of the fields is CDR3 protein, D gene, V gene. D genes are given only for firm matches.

CDR3 protein: AISEDGDEQY
D gene: NA
V gene: TRBV10-3

CDR3 protein: ASSLDGGLGELF
D gene: NA
V gene: TRBV5-1

CDR3 protein: ASTRASGHEQF
D gene: NA
V gene: TRBV18

CDR3 protein: ASSPTRAMNTEAF
D gene: NA
V gene: TRBV6-1

CDR3 protein: ASSLVRDTQY
D gene: NA
V gene: TRBV28

CDR3 protein: ASSLEDFPSYEQY
D gene: NA
V gene: TRBV5-5

CDR3 protein: ASSQGLAGVYEQY
D gene: TRBD2
V gene: TRBV5-4

CDR3 protein: ATSATGTGQYEQY
D gene: TRBD1
V gene: TRBV15

CDR3 protein: ASSLVVYNEQF
D gene: NA
V gene: TRBV7-2

CDR3 protein: ASSGTGGNYGYT
D gene: TRBD1
V gene: TRBV5-1